The TCR beta chain described here comes from a study of cytomegalovirus exposure and HLA in healthy donors. Use of 60 Vbeta and 13 Jbeta primers characterized the PCR. Sequenced by immunoSEQ multiplex PCR; TCRdb stores in-frame clones only, minus some. The data show about 140,000 clones, approximately 80% seen once. CDR1 is SGHNT and CDR2 is YENEEA in the germline V gene. The CDR3 has 15 residues. J lost 4 bases, V lost 4 bases, and 5 bases had no gene match. This chain joins TRBV11-3 and TRBJ1-1, with 11 bases matching TRBD1. The clonotype comes from a middle-aged man in good health and CMV-seronegative. The sample taken for sequencing was PBMCs. This CDR3 reads CASSSGQGAGTEAFF. As DNA, the CDR3 is TGTGCCAGCAGCTCCGGACAGGGGGCAGGCACTGAAGCTTTCTTT.